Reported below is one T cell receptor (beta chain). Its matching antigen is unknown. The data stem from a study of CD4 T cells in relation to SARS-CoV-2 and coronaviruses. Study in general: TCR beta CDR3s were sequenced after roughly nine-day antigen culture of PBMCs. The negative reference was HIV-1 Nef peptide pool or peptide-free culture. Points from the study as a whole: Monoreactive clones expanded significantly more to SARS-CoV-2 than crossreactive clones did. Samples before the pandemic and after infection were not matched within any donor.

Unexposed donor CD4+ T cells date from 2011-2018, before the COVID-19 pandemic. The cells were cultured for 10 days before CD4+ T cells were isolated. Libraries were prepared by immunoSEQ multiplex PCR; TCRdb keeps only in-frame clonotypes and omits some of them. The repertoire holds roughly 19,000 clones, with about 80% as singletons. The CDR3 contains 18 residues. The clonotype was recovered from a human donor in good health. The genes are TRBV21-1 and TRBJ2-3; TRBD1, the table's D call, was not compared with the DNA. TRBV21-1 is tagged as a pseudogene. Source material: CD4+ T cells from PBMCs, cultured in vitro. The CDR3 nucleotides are TGTGCCAGCAGCAAAGATTGCGGCAGGGCCGATCGAGTAGATACGCAGTATTTT. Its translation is CASSKDCGRADRVDTQYF.